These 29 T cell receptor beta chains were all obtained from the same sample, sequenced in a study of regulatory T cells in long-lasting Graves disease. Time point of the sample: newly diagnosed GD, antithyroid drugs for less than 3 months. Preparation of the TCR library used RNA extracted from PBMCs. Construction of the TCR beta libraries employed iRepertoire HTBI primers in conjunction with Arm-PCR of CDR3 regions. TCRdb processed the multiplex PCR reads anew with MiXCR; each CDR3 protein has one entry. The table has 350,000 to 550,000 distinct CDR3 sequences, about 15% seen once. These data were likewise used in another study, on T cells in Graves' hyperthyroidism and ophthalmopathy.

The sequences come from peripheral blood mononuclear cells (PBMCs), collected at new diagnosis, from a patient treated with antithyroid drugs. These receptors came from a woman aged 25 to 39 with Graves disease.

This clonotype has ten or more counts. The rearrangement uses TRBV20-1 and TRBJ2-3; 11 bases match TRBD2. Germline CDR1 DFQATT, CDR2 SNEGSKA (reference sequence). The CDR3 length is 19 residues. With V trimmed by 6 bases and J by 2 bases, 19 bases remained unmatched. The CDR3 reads CSAAPPGLAVNEITDTQYF. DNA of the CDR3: TGCAGTGCCGCGCCTCCGGGACTAGCGGTAAACGAGATCACAGATACGCAGTATTTT.

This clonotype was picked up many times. CDR3 protein: CASSTGQGRNQPQHF. The CDR3 DNA follows: TGTGCCAGCAGTACCGGACAGGGGCGAAATCAGCCCCAGCATTTT. The chain has TRBV6-1 and TRBJ1-5; 9 nucleotides match TRBD1. The CDR3 extends over 15 amino acids. V lost 5 bases to trimming and J lost 4 bases; unmatched junction nucleotides: 6. CDR1 is MNHNS and CDR2 is SASEGT in the germline V gene.

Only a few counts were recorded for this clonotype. CDR3 amino acids: CASRMGQGNEQFF. DNA for the CDR3: TGTGCCAGCAGGATGGGACAGGGGAATGAGCAGTTCTTC. The V call is TRBV6-2 or TRBV6-3, the J call TRBJ2-1; 10 nucleotides match TRBD1. Per the germline V gene, CDR1 is MNHEY and CDR2 is SVGEGT. The CDR3 is made up of 13 amino acids. The ends lost 6 bases at V and 7 bases at J; junction bases unmatched: 3.

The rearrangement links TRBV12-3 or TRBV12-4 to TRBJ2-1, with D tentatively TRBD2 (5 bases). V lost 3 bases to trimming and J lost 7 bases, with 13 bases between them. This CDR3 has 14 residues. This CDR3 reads CASSFDGIWNEQFF. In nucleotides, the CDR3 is TGTGCCAGCAGTTTTGACGGGATTTGGAATGAGCAGTTCTTC.

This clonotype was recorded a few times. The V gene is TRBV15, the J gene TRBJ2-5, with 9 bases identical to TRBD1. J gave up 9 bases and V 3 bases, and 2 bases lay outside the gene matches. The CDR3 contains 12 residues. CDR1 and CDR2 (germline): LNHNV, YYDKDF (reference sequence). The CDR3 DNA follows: TGTGCCACCAGCAGGGACAGGGGACCCCAGTACTTC. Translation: CATSRDRGPQYF.

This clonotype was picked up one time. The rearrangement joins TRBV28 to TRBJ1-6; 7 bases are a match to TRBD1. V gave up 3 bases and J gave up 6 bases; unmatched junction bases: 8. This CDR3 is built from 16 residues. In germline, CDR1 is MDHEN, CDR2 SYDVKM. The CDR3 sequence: CASSLMGTAPNSPLHF. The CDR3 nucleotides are TGTGCCAGCAGTTTGATGGGGACAGCGCCTAATTCACCCCTCCACTTT.

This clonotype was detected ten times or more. DNA for the CDR3: TGCGCCAGCAGCCAAGCGGGGGCCACCTACGAGCAGTACTTC. It yields the protein CASSQAGATYEQYF. The rearrangement joins TRBV4-1 to TRBJ2-7; D possibly uses TRBD1 or TRBD2 (6 bases each). Per the germline V gene, CDR1 is MGHRA and CDR2 is YSYEKL. The CDR3 contains 14 residues. Trimming pared 1 base from V and 2 bases from J, leaving 9 bases between.

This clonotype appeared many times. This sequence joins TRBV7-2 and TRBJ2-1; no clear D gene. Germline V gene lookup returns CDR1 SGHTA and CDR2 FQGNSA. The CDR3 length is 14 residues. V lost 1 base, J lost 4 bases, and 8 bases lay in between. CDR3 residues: CASSLDSAYNEQFF. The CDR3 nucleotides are TGTGCCAGCAGCTTAGATTCGGCTTACAATGAGCAGTTCTTC.

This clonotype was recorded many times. The CDR3 sequence: CASSESGSSYNEQFF. CDR3 nucleotides: TGTGCCAGCAGCGAGAGCGGAAGCTCCTACAATGAGCAGTTCTTC. The gene calls are TRBV9 and TRBJ2-1; the D gene is possibly TRBD2 (5 bases). The CDR3 spans 15 residues. Germline CDR1 and CDR2: SGDLS and YYNGEE. Trimming pared 3 bases from V and 0 bases from J, leaving 10 bases between.

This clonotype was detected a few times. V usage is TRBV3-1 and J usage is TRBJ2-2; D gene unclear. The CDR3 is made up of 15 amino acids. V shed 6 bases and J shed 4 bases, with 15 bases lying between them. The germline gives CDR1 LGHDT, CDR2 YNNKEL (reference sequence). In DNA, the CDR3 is TGTGCCAGCAGTGCTGGGCTAAGAGGCACCGGGGAGCTGTTTTTT. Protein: CASSAGLRGTGELFF.

The CDR3 bases are TGTGCCAGCTCACCACCCACCCTTAACAATGAGCAGTTCTTC. It translates to CASSPPTLNNEQFF. The chain couples TRBV18 to TRBJ2-1; D unresolved. Germline CDR1 reads KGHSH; CDR2 reads LQKENI. V dropped 0 bases and J dropped 5 bases, with 8 bases sitting between them. The CDR3 contains 14 residues.

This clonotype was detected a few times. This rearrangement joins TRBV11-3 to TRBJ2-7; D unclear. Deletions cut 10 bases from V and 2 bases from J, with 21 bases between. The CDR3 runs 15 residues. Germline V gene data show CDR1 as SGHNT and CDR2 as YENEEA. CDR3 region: CATFPLQHNTYEQYF. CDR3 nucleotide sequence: TGTGCCACCTTCCCCCTACAACACAACACCTACGAGCAGTACTTC.

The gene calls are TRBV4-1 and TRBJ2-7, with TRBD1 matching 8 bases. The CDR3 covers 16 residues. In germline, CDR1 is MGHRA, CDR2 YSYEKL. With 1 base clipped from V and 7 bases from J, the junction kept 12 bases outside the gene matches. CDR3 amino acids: CASSQGGTGPGVEQYF. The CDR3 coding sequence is TGCGCCAGCAGCCAAGGAGGGACAGGCCCTGGTGTAGAGCAGTACTTC.

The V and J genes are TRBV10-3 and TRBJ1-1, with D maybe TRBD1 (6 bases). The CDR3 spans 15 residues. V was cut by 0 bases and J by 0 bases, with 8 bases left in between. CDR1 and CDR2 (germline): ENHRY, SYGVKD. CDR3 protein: CAISESGQLNTEAFF. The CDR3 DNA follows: TGTGCCATCAGTGAGTCGGGACAATTGAACACTGAAGCTTTCTTT.

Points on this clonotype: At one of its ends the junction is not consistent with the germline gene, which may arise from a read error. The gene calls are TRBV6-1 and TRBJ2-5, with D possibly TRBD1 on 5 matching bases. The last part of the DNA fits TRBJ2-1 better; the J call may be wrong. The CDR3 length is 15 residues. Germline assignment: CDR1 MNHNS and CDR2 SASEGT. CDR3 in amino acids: CTSSKETGQHNEQFF. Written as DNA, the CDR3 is TGCACCAGCAGTAAAGAAACAGGACAACACAATGAGCAGTTCTTC.

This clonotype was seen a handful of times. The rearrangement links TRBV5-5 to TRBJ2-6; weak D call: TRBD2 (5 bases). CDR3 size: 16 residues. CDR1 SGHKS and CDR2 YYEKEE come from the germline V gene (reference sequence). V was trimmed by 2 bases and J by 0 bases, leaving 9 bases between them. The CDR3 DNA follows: TGTGCCAGCAGCTTTGAGGGAAACTCTGGGGCCAACGTCCTGACTTTC. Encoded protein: CASSFEGNSGANVLTF.

The CDR3 DNA follows: TGCGCCAGCAGCTTTGGAACCGACACAGATACGCAGTATTTT. Translation gives CASSFGTDTDTQYF. V usage is TRBV5-1 and J usage is TRBJ2-3; D not resolved. Trimming removed 2 bases from V and 2 bases from J, with 9 bases in between. The germline CDR1 and CDR2 sequences are SGHRS and YFSETQ. This CDR3 has 14 residues.

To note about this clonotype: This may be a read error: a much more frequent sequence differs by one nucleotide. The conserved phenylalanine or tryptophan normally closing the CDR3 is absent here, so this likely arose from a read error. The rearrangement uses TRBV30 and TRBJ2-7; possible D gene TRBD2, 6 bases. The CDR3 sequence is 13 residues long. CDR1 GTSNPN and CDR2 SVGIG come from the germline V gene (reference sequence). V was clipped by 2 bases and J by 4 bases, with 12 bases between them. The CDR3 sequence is CAWSKGSGYEQYL. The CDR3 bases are TGTGCCTGGAGTAAAGGGAGCGGGTACGAGCAGTACCTC.

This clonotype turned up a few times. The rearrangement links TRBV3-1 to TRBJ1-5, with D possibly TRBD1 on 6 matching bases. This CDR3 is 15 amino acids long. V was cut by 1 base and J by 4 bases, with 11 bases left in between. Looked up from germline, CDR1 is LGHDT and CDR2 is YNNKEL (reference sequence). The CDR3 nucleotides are TGTGCCAGCAGCCAAGTGGCAGGGGCTAATCAGCCCCAGCATTTT. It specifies CASSQVAGANQPQHF.

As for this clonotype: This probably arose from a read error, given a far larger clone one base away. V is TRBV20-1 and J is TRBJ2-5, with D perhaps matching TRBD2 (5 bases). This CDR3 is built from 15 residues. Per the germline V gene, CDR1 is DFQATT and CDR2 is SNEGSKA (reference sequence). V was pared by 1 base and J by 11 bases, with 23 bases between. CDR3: CSARGSGEPSNEQYF. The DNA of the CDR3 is TGCAGTGCTAGAGGTTCCGGGGAGCCTTCCAATGAGCAGTACTTC.

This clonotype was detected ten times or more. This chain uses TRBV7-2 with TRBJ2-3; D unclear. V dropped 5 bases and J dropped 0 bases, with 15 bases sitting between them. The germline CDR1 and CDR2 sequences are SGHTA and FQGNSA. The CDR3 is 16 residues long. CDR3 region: CASSPRLYPSTDTQYF. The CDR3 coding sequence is TGTGCCAGCAGCCCCCGACTGTATCCTAGCACAGATACGCAGTATTTT.

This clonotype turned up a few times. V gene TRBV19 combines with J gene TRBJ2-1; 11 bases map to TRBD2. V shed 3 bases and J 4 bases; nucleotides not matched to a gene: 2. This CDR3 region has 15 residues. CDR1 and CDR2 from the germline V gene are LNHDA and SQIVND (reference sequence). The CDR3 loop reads CASSMGLAVYNEQFF. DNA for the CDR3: TGTGCCAGTAGTATGGGACTAGCGGTATACAATGAGCAGTTCTTC.

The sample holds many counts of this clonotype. CDR3 region: CASSDEGVTGSPLHF. The CDR3 nucleotides read TGTGCCAGCAGCGACGAGGGAGTTACGGGTTCACCCCTCCACTTT. This chain connects TRBV7-2 to TRBJ1-6; no clear D gene. Germline V gene data show CDR1 as SGHTA and CDR2 as FQGNSA. Trimming took 5 bases from V and 9 from J, leaving 17 bases between them. The CDR3 is 15 amino acids.

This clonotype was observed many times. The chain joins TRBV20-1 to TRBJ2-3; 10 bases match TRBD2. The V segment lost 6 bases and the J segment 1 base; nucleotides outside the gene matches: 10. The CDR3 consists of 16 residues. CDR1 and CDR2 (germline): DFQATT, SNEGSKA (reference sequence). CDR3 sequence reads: CSANTPLAGGTDTQYF. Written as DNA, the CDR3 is TGCAGTGCCAACACCCCCCTAGCGGGAGGCACAGATACGCAGTATTTT.

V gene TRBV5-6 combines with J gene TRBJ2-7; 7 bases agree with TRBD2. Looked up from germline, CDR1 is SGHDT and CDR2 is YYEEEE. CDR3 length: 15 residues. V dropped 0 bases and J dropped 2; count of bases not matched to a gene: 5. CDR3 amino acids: CASSLDPGTTYEQYF. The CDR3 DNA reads TGTGCCAGCAGCTTGGATCCAGGGACTACCTACGAGCAGTACTTC.

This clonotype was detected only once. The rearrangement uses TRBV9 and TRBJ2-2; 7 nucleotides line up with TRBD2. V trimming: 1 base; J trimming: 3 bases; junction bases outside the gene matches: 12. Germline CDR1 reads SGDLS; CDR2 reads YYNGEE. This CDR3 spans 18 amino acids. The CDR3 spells CASSVTPSGGMDTGELFF. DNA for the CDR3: TGTGCCAGCAGCGTAACCCCATCGGGGGGTATGGACACCGGGGAGCTGTTTTTT.

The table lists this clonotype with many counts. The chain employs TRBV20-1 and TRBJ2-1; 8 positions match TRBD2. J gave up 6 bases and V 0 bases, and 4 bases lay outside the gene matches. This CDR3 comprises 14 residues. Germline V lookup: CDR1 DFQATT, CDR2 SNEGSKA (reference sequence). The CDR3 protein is CSARDAGGFNEQFF. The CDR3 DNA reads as TGCAGTGCTAGAGATGCGGGAGGTTTCAATGAGCAGTTCTTC.

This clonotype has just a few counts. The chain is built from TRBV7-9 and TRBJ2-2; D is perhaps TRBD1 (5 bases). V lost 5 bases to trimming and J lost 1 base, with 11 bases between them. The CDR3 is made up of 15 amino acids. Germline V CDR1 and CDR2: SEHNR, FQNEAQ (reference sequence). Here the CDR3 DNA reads TGTGCCAGCAGCCCGGCAGGGCTGAACACCGGGGAGCTGTTTTTT. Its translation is CASSPAGLNTGELFF.

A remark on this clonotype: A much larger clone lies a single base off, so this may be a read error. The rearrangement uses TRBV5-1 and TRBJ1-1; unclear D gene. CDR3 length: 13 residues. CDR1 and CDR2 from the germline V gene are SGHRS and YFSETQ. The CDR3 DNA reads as TGCGCCAACAGCTTGACTCCGGAACGTGAAGCTTTCTTT. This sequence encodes CANSLTPEREAFF.